This T cell receptor beta chain was obtained from a study of blood T cell repertoires in COVID-19. Losses at the gene ends were 4 bases for V and 2 bases for J; bases not matched to a gene: 3. Germline V gives CDR1 MNHEY, CDR2 SMNVEV (reference sequence). The CDR3 length is 14 residues. Authors' methods: Quantification of nucleated cells was approximated via reference gene primer amplification. Sequenced by immunoSEQ multiplex PCR; TCRdb stores in-frame clones only, minus some. That table gives V, J and clone size, and the DNA gave D and trimming. The sample holds some 87,000 clones, roughly 90% seen once.

The chain has TRBV27 and TRBJ2-7; 9 nucleotides align to TRBD1. The source of this sequence is a woman between 70 and 85 years old with acute or convalescent COVID-19. The specimen was peripheral blood. The CDR3 coding sequence is TGTGCCAGCAGTTCGACAGGGGGGCCCTACGAGCAGTACTTC. Its translation: CASSSTGGPYEQYF.